A selection of T cell receptor beta chains follows, all from one sample in a study of cytomegalovirus exposure and HLA in healthy donors. The protocol was immunoSEQ multiplex PCR, while the TCRdb copy is restricted to in-frame clones and leaves out a portion. The data show 150,000 to 200,000 clones, roughly 82% seen once. The sample taken for sequencing was PBMCs. The receptors here all came from a girl aged 2 to 10 in good health and CMV-seropositive. Each CDR3 is given with its conserved first and last residue. Fields, in order: J gene, clone size, V gene, D gene, CDR3 protein, CDR3 DNA. The D gene is left open where the match is weak. Size is omitted from some rows. Given values are once, few, many or a class for expanded clones.

J gene: TRBJ2-1; clone size: .; V gene: TRBV30; D gene: TRBD2; CDR3 protein: CAWNWREGVEYNEQFF; CDR3 DNA: TGTGCCTGGAACTGGCGGGAGGGCGTCGAATACAATGAGCAGTTCTTC
J gene: TRBJ1-4; clone size: .; V gene: TRBV18; D gene: .; CDR3 protein: CASSPQPIQTTNEKLFF; CDR3 DNA: TGTGCCAGCTCACCCCAACCCATACAGACAACTAATGAAAAACTGTTTTTT
J gene: TRBJ1-1; clone size: .; V gene: TRBV11-3; D gene: TRBD1; CDR3 protein: CASSLDGQGGTEAFF; CDR3 DNA: TGTGCCAGCAGCTTAGATGGACAGGGTGGCACTGAAGCTTTCTTT
J gene: TRBJ1-2; clone size: .; V gene: TRBV11-2; D gene: .; CDR3 protein: CASSLGTAPYYGYTF; CDR3 DNA: TGTGCCAGCAGCTTAGGGACAGCCCCTTACTATGGCTACACCTTC
J gene: TRBJ1-2; clone size: .; V gene: TRBV2; D gene: .; CDR3 protein: CASDFFLGLYF; CDR3 DNA: TGTGCCAGCGATTTTTTCCTTGGACTCTACTTC
J gene: TRBJ1-5; clone size: .; V gene: TRBV9; D gene: .; CDR3 protein: CASSVVGRAAYSNQPQHF; CDR3 DNA: TGTGCCAGCAGCGTAGTCGGGAGGGCAGCCTATAGCAATCAGCCCCAGCATTTT
J gene: TRBJ2-3; clone size: .; V gene: TRBV4-1; D gene: TRBD1; CDR3 protein: CASRLTGGIGTDTQYF; CDR3 DNA: TGCGCCAGCAGGCTAACAGGGGGGATTGGCACAGATACGCAGTATTTT
J gene: TRBJ2-2; clone size: .; V gene: TRBV30; D gene: .; CDR3 protein: CAWYRVEVGELFF; CDR3 DNA: TGTGCCTGGTATAGAGTAGAGGTCGGGGAGCTGTTTTTT
J gene: TRBJ1-4; clone size: .; V gene: TRBV5-1; D gene: .; CDR3 protein: CASSLLSSATNEKLFF; CDR3 DNA: TGCGCCAGCAGCTTGTTGTCGAGTGCAACTAATGAAAAACTGTTTTTT
J gene: TRBJ2-3; clone size: .; V gene: TRBV28; D gene: TRBD2; CDR3 protein: CASSPGGAGGTTDTQYF; CDR3 DNA: TGTGCCAGCAGCCCAGGGGGAGCGGGAGGCACCACAGATACGCAGTATTTT
J gene: TRBJ1-1; clone size: .; V gene: TRBV20-1; D gene: .; CDR3 protein: CSASRSTEAFF; CDR3 DNA: TGCAGTGCTAGTAGGAGCACTGAAGCTTTCTTT
J gene: TRBJ2-3; clone size: .; V gene: TRBV7-8; D gene: TRBD2; CDR3 protein: CASSKVLAGGTDTQYF; CDR3 DNA: TGTGCCAGCAGTAAGGTGTTGGCGGGGGGCACAGATACGCAGTATTTT
J gene: TRBJ1-2; clone size: .; V gene: TRBV6-5; D gene: .; CDR3 protein: CASSYDLSGGNYGYTF; CDR3 DNA: TGTGCCAGCAGTTACGACCTCTCTGGGGGGAACTATGGCTACACCTTC
J gene: TRBJ2-1; clone size: .; V gene: TRBV30; D gene: .; CDR3 protein: CAWSINVGGDEQFF; CDR3 DNA: TGTGCCTGGAGTATTAACGTCGGGGGTGATGAGCAGTTCTTC
J gene: TRBJ1-5; clone size: few; V gene: TRBV2; D gene: .; CDR3 protein: CASSELPVQPQHF; CDR3 DNA: TGTGCCAGCAGTGAACTGCCAGTGCAGCCCCAGCATTTT
J gene: TRBJ2-1; clone size: .; V gene: TRBV7-6; D gene: TRBD2; CDR3 protein: CASSPHREGSYNEQFF; CDR3 DNA: TGTGCCAGCAGCCCCCACCGGGAGGGATCCTACAATGAGCAGTTCTTC
J gene: TRBJ1-4; clone size: .; V gene: TRBV11-2; D gene: TRBD1; CDR3 protein: CASSQGTGDNEKLFF; CDR3 DNA: TGTGCCAGCAGCCAAGGGACAGGTGATAATGAAAAACTGTTTTTT
J gene: TRBJ2-1; clone size: .; V gene: TRBV5-1; D gene: .; CDR3 protein: CASSLVTQTRKQFF; CDR3 DNA: TGCGCCAGCAGCTTGGTGACACAGACAAGGAAGCAGTTCTTC
J gene: TRBJ2-7; clone size: .; V gene: TRBV5-1; D gene: TRBD1; CDR3 protein: CASSIQGVFDEQYF; CDR3 DNA: TGCGCCAGCAGCATACAGGGGGTGTTCGACGAGCAGTACTTC
J gene: TRBJ1-1; clone size: .; V gene: TRBV18; D gene: .; CDR3 protein: CASSRGDSRAFF; CDR3 DNA: TGTGCCAGCTCACGCGGAGACAGTAGAGCTTTCTTT
J gene: TRBJ1-1; clone size: .; V gene: TRBV10-3; D gene: TRBD1; CDR3 protein: CAISVPTGTGGEIFF; CDR3 DNA: TGTGCCATCAGTGTACCTACCGGGACAGGGGGCGAGATTTTCTTT
J gene: TRBJ2-2; clone size: once; V gene: TRBV5-4; D gene: TRBD2; CDR3 protein: CASSLMVAGGGELFF; CDR3 DNA: TGTGCCAGCAGCTTGATGGTAGCGGGAGGAGGGGAGCTGTTTTTT
J gene: TRBJ2-7; clone size: .; V gene: TRBV15; D gene: TRBD2; CDR3 protein: CATSRGRGEQYF; CDR3 DNA: TGTGCCACCAGCAGAGGGCGGGGGGAGCAGTACTTC
J gene: TRBJ2-4; clone size: .; V gene: TRBV29-1; D gene: .; CDR3 protein: CSVAAGWGNIQYF; CDR3 DNA: TGCTCCGTAGCGGCAGGGTGGGGAAACATTCAGTACTTC
J gene: TRBJ1-2; clone size: .; V gene: TRBV19; D gene: TRBD1; CDR3 protein: CASSIFMDRSQMNYGYTF; CDR3 DNA: TGTGCCAGTAGTATTTTTATGGACAGGAGCCAAATGAACTATGGCTACACCTTC
J gene: TRBJ1-1; clone size: few; V gene: TRBV6-6; D gene: .; CDR3 protein: CASSPGGTEAFF; CDR3 DNA: TGTGCCAGCAGTCCCGGGGGCACTGAAGCTTTCTTT
J gene: TRBJ1-1; clone size: .; V gene: TRBV7-2; D gene: TRBD1; CDR3 protein: CASSLVTGGEGNTEAFF; CDR3 DNA: TGTGCCAGCAGCTTGGTAACAGGGGGAGAAGGGAACACTGAAGCTTTCTTT
J gene: TRBJ1-2; clone size: .; V gene: TRBV28; D gene: .; CDR3 protein: CASSSWGGYTF; CDR3 DNA: TGTGCCAGCAGTTCCTGGGGCGGCTACACCTTC
J gene: TRBJ2-7; clone size: .; V gene: TRBV6-1; D gene: .; CDR3 protein: CASMVAREKTDEQYF; CDR3 DNA: TGTGCCAGCATGGTAGCGAGGGAAAAAACTGACGAGCAGTACTTC
J gene: TRBJ2-3; clone size: .; V gene: TRBV7-9; D gene: .; CDR3 protein: CASSLGSGGDPSTDTQYF; CDR3 DNA: TGTGCCAGCAGCTTAGGTTCCGGGGGAGACCCTAGCACAGATACGCAGTATTTT
J gene: TRBJ1-2; clone size: .; V gene: TRBV27; D gene: .; CDR3 protein: CASSLGANYGYTF; CDR3 DNA: TGTGCCAGCAGTTTAGGAGCAAACTATGGCTACACCTTC
J gene: TRBJ2-3; clone size: .; V gene: TRBV7-3; D gene: .; CDR3 protein: CASSSELASTDTQYF; CDR3 DNA: TGTGCCAGCAGCTCCGAGCTAGCGAGCACAGATACGCAGTATTTT